This T cell receptor (beta chain) originates from a study of blood T cell repertoires in COVID-19. The wider study: Sites across the United States, Italy and Spain contributed samples from acute and convalescent COVID-19. PBMCs, B-cell-depleted T cells, or T cells provided the cDNA or gDNA that made up the material.

Authors' processing steps: Amplification with reference gene primers provided the estimates of nucleated cell counts. Data came from immunoSEQ multiplex PCR; TCRdb stores just in-frame clones and leaves some out. V and J calls and clone size follow that table, whereas D and trimming were derived from the DNA. The data contain around 140,000 clones, approximately 88% of them singletons. This clone appeared a few times. Trimming stripped 7 bases from V and 5 bases from J, with 15 bases between. The CDR3 runs to 14 residues. Per the germline V gene, CDR1 is MNHNY and CDR2 is SVGAGI (reference sequence). Sequencing was carried out using peripheral blood. The rearrangement joins TRBV6-6 to TRBJ1-5; possible D gene TRBD1, 6 bases. This receptor was identified in a human donor in a cohort sampled during active COVID-19. The CDR3 bases are TGTGCCAGCAACAAAGGCGGGGGGCATCAGCCCCAGCATTTT. This sequence encodes CASNKGGGHQPQHF.